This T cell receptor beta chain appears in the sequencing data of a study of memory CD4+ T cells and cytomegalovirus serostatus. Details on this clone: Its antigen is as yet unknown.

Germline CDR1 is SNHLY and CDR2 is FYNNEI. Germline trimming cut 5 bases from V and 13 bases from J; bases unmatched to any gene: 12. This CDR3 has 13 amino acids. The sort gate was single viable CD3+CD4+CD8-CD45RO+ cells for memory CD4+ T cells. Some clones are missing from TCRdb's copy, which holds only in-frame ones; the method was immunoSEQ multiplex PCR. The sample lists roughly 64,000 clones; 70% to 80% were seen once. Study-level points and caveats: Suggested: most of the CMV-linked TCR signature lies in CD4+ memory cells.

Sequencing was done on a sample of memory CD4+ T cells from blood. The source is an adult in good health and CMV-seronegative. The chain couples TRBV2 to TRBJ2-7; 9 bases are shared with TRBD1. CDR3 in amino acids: CASSPRTGEFRYF. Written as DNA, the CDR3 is TGTGCCAGCAGTCCAAGGACAGGGGAATTTCGTTACTTC. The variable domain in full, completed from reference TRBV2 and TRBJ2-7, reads EPEVTQTPSHQVTQMGQEVILRCVPISNHLYFYWYRQILGQKVEFLVSFYNNEISEKSEIFDDQFSVERPDGSNFTLKIRSTKLEDSAMYFCASSPRTGEFRYFGPGTRLTVT.